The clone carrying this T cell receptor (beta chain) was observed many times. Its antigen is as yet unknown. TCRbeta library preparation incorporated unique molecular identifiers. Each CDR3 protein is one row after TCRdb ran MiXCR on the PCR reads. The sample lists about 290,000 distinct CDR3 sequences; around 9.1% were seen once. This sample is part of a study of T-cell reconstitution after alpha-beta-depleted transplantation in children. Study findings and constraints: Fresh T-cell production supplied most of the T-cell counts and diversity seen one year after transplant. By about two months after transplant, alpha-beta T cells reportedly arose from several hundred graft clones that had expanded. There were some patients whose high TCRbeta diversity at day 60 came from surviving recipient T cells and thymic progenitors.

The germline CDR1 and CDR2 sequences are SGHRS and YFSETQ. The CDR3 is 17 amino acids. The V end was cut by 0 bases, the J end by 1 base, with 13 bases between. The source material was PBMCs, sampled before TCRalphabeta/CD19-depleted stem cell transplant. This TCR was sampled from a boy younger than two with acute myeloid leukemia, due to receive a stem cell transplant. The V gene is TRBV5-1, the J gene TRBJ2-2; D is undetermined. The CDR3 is CASSLAKTSENTGELFF. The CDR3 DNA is TGCGCCAGCAGCTTGGCCAAGACAAGCGAGAACACCGGGGAGCTGTTTTTT.